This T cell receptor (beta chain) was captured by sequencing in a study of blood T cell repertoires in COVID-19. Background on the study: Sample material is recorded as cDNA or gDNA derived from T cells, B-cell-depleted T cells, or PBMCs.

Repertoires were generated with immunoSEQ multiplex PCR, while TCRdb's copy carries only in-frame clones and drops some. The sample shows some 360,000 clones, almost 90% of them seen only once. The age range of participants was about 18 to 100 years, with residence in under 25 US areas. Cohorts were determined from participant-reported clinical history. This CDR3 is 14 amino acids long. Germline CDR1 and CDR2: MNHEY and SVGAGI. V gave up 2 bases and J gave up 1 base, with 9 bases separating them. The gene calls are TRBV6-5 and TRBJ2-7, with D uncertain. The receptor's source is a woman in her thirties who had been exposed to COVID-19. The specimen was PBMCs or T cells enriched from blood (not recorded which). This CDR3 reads CASSYDGVSYEQYF. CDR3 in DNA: TGTGCCAGCAGTTACGACGGAGTTTCCTACGAGCAGTACTTC.